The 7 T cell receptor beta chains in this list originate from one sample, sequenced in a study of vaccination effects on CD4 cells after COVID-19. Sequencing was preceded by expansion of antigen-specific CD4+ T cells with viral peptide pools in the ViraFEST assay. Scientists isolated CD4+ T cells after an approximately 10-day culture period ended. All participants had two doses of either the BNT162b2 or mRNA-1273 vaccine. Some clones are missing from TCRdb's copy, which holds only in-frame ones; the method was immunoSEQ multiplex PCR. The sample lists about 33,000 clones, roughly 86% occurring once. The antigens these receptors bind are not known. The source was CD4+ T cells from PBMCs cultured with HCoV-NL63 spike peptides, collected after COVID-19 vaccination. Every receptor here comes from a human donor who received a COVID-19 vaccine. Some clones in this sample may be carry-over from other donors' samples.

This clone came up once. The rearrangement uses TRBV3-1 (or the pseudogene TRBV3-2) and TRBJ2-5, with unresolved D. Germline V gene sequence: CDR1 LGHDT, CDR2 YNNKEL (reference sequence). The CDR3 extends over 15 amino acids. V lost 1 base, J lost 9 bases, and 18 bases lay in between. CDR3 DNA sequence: TGTGCCAGCAGCCAAGGAGTAGAGCGCTATTGGGCCCAGTACTTC. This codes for CASSQGVERYWAQYF.

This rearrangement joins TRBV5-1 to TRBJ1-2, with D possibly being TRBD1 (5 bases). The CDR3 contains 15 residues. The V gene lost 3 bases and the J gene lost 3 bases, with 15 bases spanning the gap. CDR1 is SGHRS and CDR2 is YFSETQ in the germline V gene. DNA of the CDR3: TGCGCCAGCAGCTACCAACCGGGGCAGGACTATGGCTACACCTTC. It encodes CASSYQPGQDYGYTF.

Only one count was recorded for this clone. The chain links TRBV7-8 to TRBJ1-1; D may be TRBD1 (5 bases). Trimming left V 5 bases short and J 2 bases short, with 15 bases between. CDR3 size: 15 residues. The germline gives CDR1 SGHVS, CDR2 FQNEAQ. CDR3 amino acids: CASSPTPRDNTEAFF. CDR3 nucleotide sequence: TGTGCCAGCAGCCCCACCCCCAGGGACAACACTGAAGCTTTCTTT. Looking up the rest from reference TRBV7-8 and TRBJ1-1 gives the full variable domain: GAGVSQSPRYKVAKRGQDVALRCDPISGHVSLFWYQQALGQGPEFLTYFQNEAQLDKSGLPSDRFFAERPEGSVSTLKIQRTQQEDSAVYLCASSPTPRDNTEAFFGQGTRLTVV.

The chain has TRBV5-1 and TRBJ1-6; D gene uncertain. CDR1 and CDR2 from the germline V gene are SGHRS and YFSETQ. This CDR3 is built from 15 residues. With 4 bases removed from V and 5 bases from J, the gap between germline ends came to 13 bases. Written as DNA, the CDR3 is TGCGCCAGCAGCCCCCTCGGAGAAAATAATTCACCCCTCCACTTT. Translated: CASSPLGENNSPLHF.

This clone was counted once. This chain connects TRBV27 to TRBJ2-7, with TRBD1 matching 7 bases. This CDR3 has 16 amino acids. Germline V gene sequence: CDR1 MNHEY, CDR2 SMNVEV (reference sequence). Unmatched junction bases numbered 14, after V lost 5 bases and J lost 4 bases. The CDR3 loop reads CASSPGGGRSRYEQYV. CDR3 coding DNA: TGTGCCAGCAGTCCAGGGGGTGGTAGAAGTAGGTACGAGCAGTACGTC.

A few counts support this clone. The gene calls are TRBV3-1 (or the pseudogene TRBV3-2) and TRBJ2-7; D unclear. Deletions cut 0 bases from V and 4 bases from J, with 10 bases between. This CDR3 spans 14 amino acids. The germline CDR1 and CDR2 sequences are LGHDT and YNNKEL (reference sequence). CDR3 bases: TGTGCCAGCAGCCAAGATCTCACAGCATACGAGCAGTACGTC. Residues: CASSQDLTAYEQYV.

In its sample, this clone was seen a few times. CDR3: CASSTRDRGEQYV. In DNA, the CDR3 is TGTGCCAGCAGCACCCGGGACAGGGGGGAGCAGTACGTC. The chain uses TRBV4-2 and TRBJ2-7, with 11 bases matching TRBD1. This CDR3 contains 13 residues. Germline CDR1 and CDR2: LGHNA and YNFKEQ. V lost 5 bases and J lost 7; bases outside the gene matches: 4.